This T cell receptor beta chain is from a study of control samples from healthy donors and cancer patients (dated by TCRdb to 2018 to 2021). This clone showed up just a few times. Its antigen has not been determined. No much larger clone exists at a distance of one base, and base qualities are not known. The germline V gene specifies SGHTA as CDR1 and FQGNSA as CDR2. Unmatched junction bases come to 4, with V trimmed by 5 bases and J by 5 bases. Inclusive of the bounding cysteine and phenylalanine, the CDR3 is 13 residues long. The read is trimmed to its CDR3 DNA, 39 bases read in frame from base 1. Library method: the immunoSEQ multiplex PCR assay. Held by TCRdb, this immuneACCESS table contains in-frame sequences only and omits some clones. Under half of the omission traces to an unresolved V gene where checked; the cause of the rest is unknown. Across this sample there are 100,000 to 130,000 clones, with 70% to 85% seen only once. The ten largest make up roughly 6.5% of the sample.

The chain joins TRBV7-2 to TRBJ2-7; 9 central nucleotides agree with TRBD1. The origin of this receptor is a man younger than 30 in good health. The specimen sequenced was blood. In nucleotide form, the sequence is TGTGCCAGCAGCCGGGACAGGGTAAACGAGCAGTACTTC. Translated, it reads CASSRDRVNEQYF.